One sample yielded the 29 T cell receptor beta chains listed below, sequenced in a study of shared clonotypes between healthy human individuals. Profiled with immunoSEQ multiplex PCR; TCRdb holds only in-frame clones, not every one. The repertoire includes about 2.2 million clones, roughly 93% of them detected once, and approximately 1.6% sits in the top ten. Naive CD8 cells were CD45RO-negative, positively selected for CCR7, excluding terminally differentiated effector memory CD45RA+ cells. The source material was naive CD8+ T cells from PBMCs. Every receptor here comes from a young man in good health. Some clones in this sample may be carry-over from other donors' samples.

The chain couples TRBV19 to TRBJ2-3; 11 positions match TRBD1. J was trimmed by 3 bases and V by 3 bases; bases with no gene match: 5. Per germline, CDR1 LNHDA and CDR2 SQIVND (reference sequence). The CDR3 is 16 residues long. The CDR3 is CASSIGTGGFTDTQYF. The DNA for the CDR3 is TGTGCCAGTAGTATTGGGACAGGGGGTTTTACAGATACGCAGTATTTT.

The chain employs TRBV10-3 and TRBJ2-1; D not certain. Between the trimmed V and J ends, which lost 0 bases and 9 bases, there was a span of 18 bases. In germline, CDR1 is ENHRY, CDR2 SYGVKD. This CDR3 is built from 16 residues. In DNA form, the CDR3 reads TGTGCCATCAGTGAGTCCGGTCCAAACTCCGCCGGTGAGCAGTTCTTC. Protein product: CAISESGPNSAGEQFF.

Points on this clone: In the same sample, other DNA sequences code for this CDR3. V is TRBV4-1 and J is TRBJ2-1; 12 positions agree with TRBD2. V lost 3 bases and J lost 7; bases outside the gene matches: 4. The CDR3 sequence is 15 residues long. Germline-derived CDR1 and CDR2 are MGHRA and YSYEKL. CDR3 loop: CASSHLAGGGNEQFF. The DNA of the CDR3 is TGCGCCAGCAGCCATCTAGCGGGAGGGGGAAATGAGCAGTTCTTC.

The chain is built from TRBV19 and TRBJ2-2; D is uncertain. V was clipped by 0 bases and J by 9 bases, with 14 bases between them. The CDR3 has 15 amino acids. Germline V lookup: CDR1 LNHDA, CDR2 SQIVND (reference sequence). This CDR3 is CASSIDLGLTRELFF. DNA for the CDR3: TGTGCCAGTAGTATAGATCTGGGGTTAACCAGGGAGCTGTTTTTT.

The rearrangement uses TRBV19 and TRBJ2-2; D possibly corresponds to TRBD2 (6 bases). Germline V gene data show CDR1 as LNHDA and CDR2 as SQIVND (reference sequence). This CDR3 is 14 amino acids long. Between the trimmed V and J ends, which lost 7 bases and 4 bases, there was a span of 13 bases. The CDR3 is CASTSRLVTGELFF. CDR3 coding DNA: TGTGCCAGTACCTCACGACTAGTCACCGGGGAGCTGTTTTTT.

The J gene is TRBJ2-5, the V gene TRBV19, with D uncertain. Germline V CDR1 and CDR2: LNHDA, SQIVND (reference sequence). The length of the CDR3 is 13 residues. The ends were cut back, 5 bases at V and 5 bases at J, with 12 bases in the middle. The CDR3 loop reads CASSFRASETQYF. The CDR3 DNA reads TGTGCCAGTAGTTTCCGGGCGTCGGAGACCCAGTACTTC.

The J gene is TRBJ2-1, the V gene TRBV7-8; TRBD1 or TRBD2 may be the D gene (6 bases each). V was pared by 4 bases and J by 6 bases, with 16 bases between. Germline V lookup: CDR1 SGHVS, CDR2 FQNEAQ. The CDR3 totals 15 residues. The CDR3 sequence is CASSSPWGRGNEQFF. Here the CDR3 DNA reads TGTGCCAGCAGCTCCCCATGGGGGCGGGGCAATGAGCAGTTCTTC.

CDR3 nucleotides: TGTGCCAGCCTAGGACCGCACTCTGGAAACACCATATATTTT. Translation gives CASLGPHSGNTIYF. The chain links TRBV2 to TRBJ1-3, with D unclear. Trimming took off 8 bases at V and 0 bases at J, with 11 bases between the two ends. The germline CDR1 and CDR2 sequences are SNHLY and FYNNEI. CDR3 length: 14 amino acids.

The chain employs TRBV2 and TRBJ1-1, with D possibly matching TRBD1 (5 bases). This CDR3 has 15 amino acids. Per germline, CDR1 SNHLY and CDR2 FYNNEI. Trimming took off 2 bases at V and 6 bases at J, with 16 bases between the two ends. CDR3 residues: CASSETGQGFAEAFF. CDR3 nucleotides: TGTGCCAGCAGTGAAACAGGTCAGGGTTTCGCTGAAGCTTTCTTT.

The chain links TRBV2 to TRBJ1-1; 7 bases map to TRBD1. This CDR3 is 13 amino acids long. The ends lost 6 bases at V and 4 bases at J; junction bases unmatched: 5. Germline CDR1 SNHLY, CDR2 FYNNEI. CDR3 sequence (DNA): TGTGCCAGCAGAGAGACAGGGACCACTGAAGCTTTCTTT. It codes for CASRETGTTEAFF.

Notes on this clone: Different DNA sequences within this sample yield the same CDR3. The CDR3 DNA is TGTGCCAGCGGGGGACTAGCGGACTACGAGCAGTACTTC. It specifies CASGGLADYEQYF. The V gene is TRBV2, the J gene TRBJ2-7; 11 positions agree with TRBD2. The CDR3 has 13 residues. Per germline, CDR1 SNHLY and CDR2 FYNNEI. V lost 8 bases and J lost 3; bases outside the gene matches: 3.

Details on this clone: One end of the junction varies from germline; a read error may be responsible. This rearrangement joins TRBV19 to TRBJ2-2; no clear D gene. Germline-derived CDR1 and CDR2 are LNHDA and SQIVND (reference sequence). This CDR3 has 15 amino acids. CDR3 coding DNA: TGTGCCAGCAGTACGACTGACTCCTACACCGGGGAGCTGTTTTTT. It codes for CASSTTDSYTGELFF.

The V call is TRBV7-9, the J call TRBJ2-1, with D unclear. V gave up 5 bases and J gave up 5 bases, with 10 bases separating them. This CDR3 is 13 amino acids long. Germline CDR1 reads SEHNR; CDR2 reads FQNEAQ (reference sequence). The chain's CDR3 is CASSPWDHNEQFF. In DNA, the CDR3 is TGTGCCAGCAGCCCCTGGGATCACAATGAGCAGTTCTTC.

The chain combines TRBV9 with TRBJ2-5, with 10 nucleotides matching TRBD1. Trimming cost V 4 bases and J 5 bases; bases outside gene matches: 5. Germline CDR1 is SGDLS and CDR2 is YYNGEE. This CDR3 comprises 14 residues. Written as DNA, the CDR3 is TGTGCCAGCAGCTCGCGACAGGGGGCGGAGACCCAGTACTTC. It yields the protein CASSSRQGAETQYF.

The chain combines TRBV15 with TRBJ2-2; D is ambiguous. V was pared by 4 bases and J by 0 bases, with 9 bases between. CDR1 LNHNV and CDR2 YYDKDF come from the germline V gene (reference sequence). The length of the CDR3 is 15 residues. For the CDR3, the DNA is TGTGCCACCAGCATCGACGATTCGAACACCGGGGAGCTGTTTTTT. Its protein product is CATSIDDSNTGELFF.

This chain uses TRBV9 with TRBJ2-1, with D possibly TRBD2 on 6 matching bases. This CDR3 region has 16 residues. V gave up 0 bases and J gave up 8 bases, with 18 bases separating them. Germline V gene data show CDR1 as SGDLS and CDR2 as YYNGEE. The CDR3 spells CASSVDRLGGNDEQFF. CDR3 nucleotide sequence: TGTGCCAGCAGCGTAGATCGTCTAGGCGGGAACGATGAGCAGTTCTTC.

The V and J genes are TRBV29-1 and TRBJ2-1; 10 positions match TRBD2. V shed 6 bases and J 4 bases; nucleotides not matched to a gene: 6. This CDR3 has 14 residues. Germline lookup yields CDR1 SQVTM and CDR2 ANQGSEA. CDR3 bases: TGCAGCGTCCCCACTAGCGGGGTATACAATGAGCAGTTCTTC. Encoded protein: CSVPTSGVYNEQFF.

This clone is a singleton in its sample. The rearrangement joins TRBV4-3 to TRBJ1-5; 9 nucleotides align to TRBD1. The CDR3 totals 14 residues. The germline gives CDR1 LGHNA, CDR2 YSLEER. J gave up 9 bases and V 3 bases, and 6 bases lay outside the gene matches. CDR3 protein: CASSQGQGYPPQHF. The CDR3 nucleotides read TGCGCCAGCAGCCAGGGACAGGGTTACCCGCCCCAGCATTTT.

This clone was seen a few times. The V and J genes are TRBV7-9 and TRBJ1-1; 7 bases are a match to TRBD1. The CDR3 runs 17 residues. In germline, CDR1 is SEHNR, CDR2 FQNEAQ (reference sequence). V shed 5 bases, J shed 0 bases, and the junction held 12 bases outside the gene matches. CDR3 sequence reads: CASSPRQGDSMNTEAFF. The DNA of the CDR3 is TGTGCCAGCAGCCCCAGACAGGGAGACTCAATGAACACTGAAGCTTTCTTT. Variable domain in full (rest from reference TRBV7-9 and TRBJ1-1): DTGVSQNPRHKITKRGQNVTFRCDPISEHNRLYWYRQTLGQGPEFLTYFQNEAQLEKSRLLSDRFSAERPKGSFSTLEIQRTEQGDSAMYLCASSPRQGDSMNTEAFFGQGTRLTVV.

This rearrangement joins TRBV5-6 to TRBJ2-1; 7 positions agree with TRBD2. Germline lookup yields CDR1 SGHDT and CDR2 YYEEEE. V lost 0 bases, J lost 7 bases, and 7 bases stayed unmatched. This CDR3 is built from 15 residues. The CDR3 DNA reads TGTGCCAGCAGCTTGGGAGGCGGGAGTGGAAATGAGCAGTTCTTC. Its protein is CASSLGGGSGNEQFF.

The chain carries TRBV15 and TRBJ2-1, with 7 bases lining up with TRBD2. From germline, CDR1 is LNHNV and CDR2 YYDKDF (reference sequence). The CDR3 sequence is 17 residues long. The junction had 5 bases not matched to a gene; V was cut back by 0 bases and J by 0 bases. Here the CDR3 DNA reads TGTGCCACCAGCAGAGATCTGCGCGGGAGCTCCTACAATGAGCAGTTCTTC. It yields the protein CATSRDLRGSSYNEQFF.

The chain is built from TRBV5-1 and TRBJ1-2; D is undetermined. Trimming removed 0 bases from V and 4 bases from J, with 10 bases in between. The CDR3 length is 14 residues. The germline V gene has CDR1 SGHRS and CDR2 YFSETQ. CDR3 in amino acids: CASSLVDESYGYTF. The CDR3 DNA is TGCGCCAGCAGCTTGGTGGACGAGAGCTATGGCTACACCTTC.

This clone was detected only a few times. Other DNA sequences of this sample code for an identical CDR3. This chain uses TRBV27 with TRBJ2-7, with TRBD1 matching over 10 bases. Trimming at V came to 2 bases and at J to 3 bases, leaving 1 base not matched to a gene. Germline CDR1 reads MNHEY; CDR2 reads SMNVEV (reference sequence). CDR3 length equals 14 residues. CDR3 protein: CASSLRTGGYEQYF. The CDR3 DNA is TGTGCCAGCAGTTTAAGGACAGGGGGCTACGAGCAGTACTTC.

This rearrangement joins TRBV4-1 to TRBJ1-1; no clear D gene. Per germline, CDR1 MGHRA and CDR2 YSYEKL. The V gene lost 3 bases and the J gene lost 6 bases, with 5 bases spanning the gap. The CDR3 runs 11 residues. Here the CDR3 reads CASSHGAEAFF. The CDR3 DNA reads TGCGCCAGCAGCCACGGGGCTGAAGCTTTCTTT.

V and J are TRBV27 and TRBJ1-1; D is unresolved. Trimming removed 1 base from V and 3 bases from J, with 9 bases in between. Germline V lookup: CDR1 MNHEY, CDR2 SMNVEV (reference sequence). The CDR3 is 14 amino acids. The CDR3, as DNA: TGTGCCAGCAGTTTATTTTCAAGATACACTGAAGCTTTCTTT. Its translation is CASSLFSRYTEAFF.

The V gene is TRBV14, the J gene TRBJ2-1; tentatively, D is TRBD1 (5 bases). Germline V lookup: CDR1 SGHDN, CDR2 FVKESK. Trimming removed 4 bases at V and 6 bases at J, with 22 bases between. The CDR3 loop spans 17 amino acids. The CDR3 spells CASSPLYDSVILNEQFF. In nucleotides, the CDR3 is TGTGCCAGCAGCCCCTTATACGACAGCGTCATTCTCAATGAGCAGTTCTTC.

This chain joins TRBV7-8 and TRBJ2-6, with 7 bases identical to TRBD1. This CDR3 has 14 residues. Germline loops: CDR1 SGHVS, CDR2 FQNEAQ. V lost 0 bases and J lost 14; bases outside the gene matches: 7. CDR3 region: CASSLAVGDSILTF. The CDR3 DNA is TGTGCCAGCAGCTTAGCGGTGGGGGACAGTATCCTGACTTTC.

To note about this clone: Distinct nucleotide sequences in the sample also encode this CDR3. The chain recombines TRBV27 with TRBJ1-2; D is possibly TRBD1 (6 bases). The CDR3 loop spans 15 amino acids. Between the trimmed V and J ends, which lost 0 bases and 4 bases, there was a span of 12 bases. The V gene's germline CDR1 is MNHEY and CDR2 SMNVEV (reference sequence). The CDR3 protein is CASSLSGGAGYGYTF. CDR3 coding DNA: TGTGCCAGCAGTTTATCGGGGGGGGCGGGCTATGGCTACACCTTC.

This rearrangement joins TRBV4-1 to TRBJ1-5; D gene uncertain. The CDR3 runs to 15 residues. V lost 1 base and J 4 bases, leaving 11 bases between the germline ends. The germline gives CDR1 MGHRA, CDR2 YSYEKL. CDR3 sequence: CASSQVGPQNQPQHF. As DNA, the CDR3 is TGCGCCAGCAGCCAAGTTGGACCCCAGAATCAGCCCCAGCATTTT.